A selection of T cell receptor beta chains follows, all from one sample in a study of shared clonotypes between healthy human individuals. Assay: immunoSEQ multiplex PCR; the TCRdb copy retains only in-frame clones and omits some. The sample yields around 650,000 clones, around 96% seen once. The sample consisted of naive CD8+ T cells sorted from blood. These TCRs come from a woman aged 30 to 39 in good health. CDR3s include the opening cysteine and the closing phenylalanine or tryptophan. The order of the fields is CDR3 DNA, CDR3 protein, J gene, V gene, D gene, clone size. The D gene is left open where the match is weak. Expanded clones are given a class, and other clones once, few, many or no size at all.

cdr3_nt: TGTGCCAGCAGTGATGGACTAGCTAACACCGGGGAGCTGTTTTTT; cdr3_aa: CASSDGLANTGELFF; j_call: TRBJ2-2; v_call: TRBV6-6; d_call: TRBD2; clone_size: -
cdr3_nt: TGCGCCAGCAGCCAGACTCCGGGACAGGCATACTACGAGCAGTACTTC; cdr3_aa: CASSQTPGQAYYEQYF; j_call: TRBJ2-7; v_call: TRBV4-1; d_call: TRBD1; clone_size: -
cdr3_nt: TGCGCCAGCAGTATACGGGGACAACTTAGCTCCTACAATGAGCAGTTCTTC; cdr3_aa: CASSIRGQLSSYNEQFF; j_call: TRBJ2-1; v_call: TRBV4-1; d_call: -; clone_size: -
cdr3_nt: TGTGCCAGCGGGGAAAGTGGCTACACCTTC; cdr3_aa: CASGESGYTF; j_call: TRBJ1-2; v_call: TRBV7-9; d_call: -; clone_size: few
cdr3_nt: TGTGCCAGCAGCCCCCCAAGACCGAACACTGAAGCTTTCTTT; cdr3_aa: CASSPPRPNTEAFF; j_call: TRBJ1-1; v_call: TRBV7-9; d_call: -; clone_size: -
cdr3_nt: TGTGCCAGCAGTTTAGAAGGTAGCGGGATAGTTTACGAGCAGTACTTC; cdr3_aa: CASSLEGSGIVYEQYF; j_call: TRBJ2-7; v_call: TRBV27; d_call: TRBD2; clone_size: -
cdr3_nt: TGTGCCAGCAGCGTAGCCAGCGGGGCGTACCAAGAGACCCAGTACTTC; cdr3_aa: CASSVASGAYQETQYF; j_call: TRBJ2-5; v_call: TRBV9; d_call: TRBD2; clone_size: -
cdr3_nt: TGTGCCAGCAGCGAGGCCGGAGCGGGAGCCAATGAGCAGTTCTTC; cdr3_aa: CASSEAGAGANEQFF; j_call: TRBJ2-1; v_call: TRBV13; d_call: TRBD2; clone_size: -
cdr3_nt: TGTGCCAGCAGTTCGGTCTCCGGGAGCTCCTACGAGCAGTACTTC; cdr3_aa: CASSSVSGSSYEQYF; j_call: TRBJ2-7; v_call: TRBV2; d_call: -; clone_size: -
cdr3_nt: TGTGCCAGCAGCGGATGGGGACTAGCGGGTTACAATGAGCAGTTCTTC; cdr3_aa: CASSGWGLAGYNEQFF; j_call: TRBJ2-1; v_call: TRBV5-6; d_call: TRBD2; clone_size: -
cdr3_nt: TGTGCCAGCAGTTTAATGGGACAGGGGTCCTACGAGCAGTACTTC; cdr3_aa: CASSLMGQGSYEQYF; j_call: TRBJ2-7; v_call: TRBV27; d_call: TRBD1; clone_size: -
cdr3_nt: TGTGCCAGCAGCCCACAAGCGGAGATCACGCAGTATTTT; cdr3_aa: CASSPQAEITQYF; j_call: TRBJ2-3; v_call: TRBV9; d_call: -; clone_size: -
cdr3_nt: TGTGCCAGCAGCCGGACTAGCGGTAGATACAATGAGCAGTTCTTC; cdr3_aa: CASSRTSGRYNEQFF; j_call: TRBJ2-1; v_call: TRBV6-5; d_call: TRBD2; clone_size: -
cdr3_nt: TGTGCCAGCAGCCCCCGGGCTCGAGAAGAGACCCAGTACTTC; cdr3_aa: CASSPRAREETQYF; j_call: TRBJ2-5; v_call: TRBV7-9; d_call: -; clone_size: once
cdr3_nt: TGCAGTGCTATAAGCTACTATGGCTACACCTTC; cdr3_aa: CSAISYYGYTF; j_call: TRBJ1-2; v_call: TRBV20-1; d_call: -; clone_size: -